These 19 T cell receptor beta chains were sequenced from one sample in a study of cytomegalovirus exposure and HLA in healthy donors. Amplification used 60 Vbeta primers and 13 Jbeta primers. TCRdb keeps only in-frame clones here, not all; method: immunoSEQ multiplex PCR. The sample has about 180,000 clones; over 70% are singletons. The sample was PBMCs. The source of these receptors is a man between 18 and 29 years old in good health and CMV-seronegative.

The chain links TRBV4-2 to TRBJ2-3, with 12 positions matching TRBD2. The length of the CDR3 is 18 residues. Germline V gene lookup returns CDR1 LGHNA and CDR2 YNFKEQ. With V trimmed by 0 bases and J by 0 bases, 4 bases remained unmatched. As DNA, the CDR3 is TGTGCCAGCAGCCAAGAGACTAGCGGGAGACCTAGCACAGATACGCAGTATTTT. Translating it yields CASSQETSGRPSTDTQYF.

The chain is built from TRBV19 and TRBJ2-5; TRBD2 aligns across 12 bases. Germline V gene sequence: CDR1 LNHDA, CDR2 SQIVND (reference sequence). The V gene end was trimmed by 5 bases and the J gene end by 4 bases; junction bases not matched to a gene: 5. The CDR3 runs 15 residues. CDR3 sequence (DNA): TGTGCCAGTAGTGCTAAACTAGCGGGGGGAGAGACCCAGTACTTC. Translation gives CASSAKLAGGETQYF.

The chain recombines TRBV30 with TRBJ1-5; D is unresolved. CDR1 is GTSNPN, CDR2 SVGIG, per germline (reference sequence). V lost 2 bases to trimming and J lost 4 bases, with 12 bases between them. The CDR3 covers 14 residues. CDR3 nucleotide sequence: TGTGCCTGGAGTCCGGACGGGATGAATCAGCCCCAGCATTTT. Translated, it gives CAWSPDGMNQPQHF.

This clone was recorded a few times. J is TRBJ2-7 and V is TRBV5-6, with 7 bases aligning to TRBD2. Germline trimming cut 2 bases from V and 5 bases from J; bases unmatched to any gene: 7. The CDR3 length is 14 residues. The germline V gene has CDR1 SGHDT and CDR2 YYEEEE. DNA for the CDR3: TGTGCCAGCAGCTTTTGGGGGGGGTTGAACGAGCAGTACTTC. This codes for CASSFWGGLNEQYF.

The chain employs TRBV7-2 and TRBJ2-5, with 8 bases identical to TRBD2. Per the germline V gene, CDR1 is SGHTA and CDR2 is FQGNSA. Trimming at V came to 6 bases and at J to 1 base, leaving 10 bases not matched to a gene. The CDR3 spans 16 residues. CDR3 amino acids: CASRSRGAGAQETQYF. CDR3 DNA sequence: TGTGCCAGCAGATCCCGAGGAGCGGGGGCCCAAGAGACCCAGTACTTC.

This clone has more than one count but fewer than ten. Written as DNA, the CDR3 is TGTGCCAGCAGTGAGGGGGGGCCCACAGATACGCAGTATTTT. Residues: CASSEGGPTDTQYF. This chain links TRBV2 with TRBJ2-3; perhaps TRBD2 as D (7 bases). The V end was cut by 3 bases, the J end by 2 bases, with 9 bases between. The length of the CDR3 is 14 residues. The germline V gene has CDR1 SNHLY and CDR2 FYNNEI.

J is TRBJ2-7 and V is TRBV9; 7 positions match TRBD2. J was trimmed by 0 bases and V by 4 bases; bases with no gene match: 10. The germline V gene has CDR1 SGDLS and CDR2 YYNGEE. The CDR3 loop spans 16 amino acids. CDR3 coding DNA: TGTGCCAGCAGCCCCCGGGACTACCCTAGCTCCTACGAGCAGTACTTC. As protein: CASSPRDYPSSYEQYF.

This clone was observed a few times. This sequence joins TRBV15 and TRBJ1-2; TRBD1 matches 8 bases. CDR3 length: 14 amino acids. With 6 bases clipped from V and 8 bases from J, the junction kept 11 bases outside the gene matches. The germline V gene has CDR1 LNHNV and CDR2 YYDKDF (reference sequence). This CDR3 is CATSFRTGRAGYTF. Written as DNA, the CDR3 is TGTGCCACCAGTTTTAGGACAGGGAGGGCGGGCTACACCTTC.

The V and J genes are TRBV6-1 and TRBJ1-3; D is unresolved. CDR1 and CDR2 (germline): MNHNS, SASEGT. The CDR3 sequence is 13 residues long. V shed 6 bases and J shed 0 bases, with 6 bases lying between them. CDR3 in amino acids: CASRHNSGNTIYF. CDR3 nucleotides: TGTGCCAGCAGACACAACTCTGGAAACACCATATATTTT.

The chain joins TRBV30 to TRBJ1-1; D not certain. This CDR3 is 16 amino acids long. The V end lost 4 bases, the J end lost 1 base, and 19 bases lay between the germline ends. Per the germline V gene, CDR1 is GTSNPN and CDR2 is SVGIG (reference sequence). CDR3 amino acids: CAWTLQIPLGNTEAFF. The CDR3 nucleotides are TGTGCCTGGACGCTTCAAATACCCCTCGGGAACACTGAAGCTTTCTTT.

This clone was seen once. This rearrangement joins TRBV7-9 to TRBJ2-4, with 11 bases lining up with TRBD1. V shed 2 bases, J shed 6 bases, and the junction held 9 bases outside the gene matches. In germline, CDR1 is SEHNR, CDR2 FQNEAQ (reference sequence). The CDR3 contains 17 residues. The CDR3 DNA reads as TGTGCCAGCAGCTTATTCGGGGGACAGGGGGTTAGAAACATTCAGTACTTC. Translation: CASSLFGGQGVRNIQYF.

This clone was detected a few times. The CDR3 is CASSYGREGNEQFF. The CDR3 bases are TGTGCCAGCAGTTACGGGCGGGAGGGGAATGAGCAGTTCTTC. The chain recombines TRBV6-5 with TRBJ2-1; 9 bases map to TRBD2. The junction had 3 bases not matched to a gene; V was cut back by 2 bases and J by 7 bases. The germline gives CDR1 MNHEY, CDR2 SVGAGI. CDR3 length: 14 residues.

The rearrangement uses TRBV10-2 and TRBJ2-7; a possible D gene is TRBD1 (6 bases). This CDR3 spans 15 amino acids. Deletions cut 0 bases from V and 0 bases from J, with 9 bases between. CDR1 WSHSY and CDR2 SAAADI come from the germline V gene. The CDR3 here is CASSESGTLSYEQYF. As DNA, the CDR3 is TGCGCCAGCAGTGAGTCCGGGACACTCTCCTACGAGCAGTACTTC.

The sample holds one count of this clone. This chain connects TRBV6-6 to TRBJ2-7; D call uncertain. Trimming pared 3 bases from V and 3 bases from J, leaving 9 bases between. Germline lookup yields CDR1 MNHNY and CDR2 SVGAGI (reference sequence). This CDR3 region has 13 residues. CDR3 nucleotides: TGTGCCAGCAGTTATATCAGAGGCTACGAGCAGTACTTC. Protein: CASSYIRGYEQYF.

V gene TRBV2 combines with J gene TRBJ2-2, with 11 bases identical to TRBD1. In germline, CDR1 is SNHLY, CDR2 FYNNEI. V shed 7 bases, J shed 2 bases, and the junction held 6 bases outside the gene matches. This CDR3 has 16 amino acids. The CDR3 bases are TGTGCCAGCATCCCCAGGACAGGGGGCAACACCGGGGAGCTGTTTTTT. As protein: CASIPRTGGNTGELFF.

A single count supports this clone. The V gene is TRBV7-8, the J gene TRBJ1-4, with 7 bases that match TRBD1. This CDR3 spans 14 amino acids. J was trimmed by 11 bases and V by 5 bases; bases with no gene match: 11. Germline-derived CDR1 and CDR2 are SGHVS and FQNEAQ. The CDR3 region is CASSVRQGERKLFF. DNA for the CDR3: TGTGCCAGCAGCGTCAGACAGGGAGAACGGAAACTGTTTTTT.

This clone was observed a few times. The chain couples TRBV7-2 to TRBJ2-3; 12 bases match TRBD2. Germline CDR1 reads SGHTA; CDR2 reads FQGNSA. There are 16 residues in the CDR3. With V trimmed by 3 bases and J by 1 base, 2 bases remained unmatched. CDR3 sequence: CASSFLAGGGTDTQYF. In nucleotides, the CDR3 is TGTGCCAGCAGCTTTCTAGCGGGGGGGGGCACAGATACGCAGTATTTT.

CDR3 nucleotides: TGTGCCAGCAGCTTGGCGGGACCGTACTACATCGCCTACAATGAGCAGTTCTTC. Translated, it gives CASSLAGPYYIAYNEQFF. The chain carries TRBV11-2 and TRBJ2-1; weak D call: TRBD2 (6 bases). The V gene lost 3 bases and the J gene lost 2 bases, with 20 bases spanning the gap. In germline, CDR1 is SGHAT, CDR2 FQNNGV. The CDR3 is made up of 18 amino acids.

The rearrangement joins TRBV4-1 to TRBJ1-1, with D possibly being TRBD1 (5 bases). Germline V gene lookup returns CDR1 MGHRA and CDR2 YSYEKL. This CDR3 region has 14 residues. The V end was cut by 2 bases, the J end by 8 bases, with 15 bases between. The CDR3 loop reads CASSQHGGTIEAFF. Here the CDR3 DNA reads TGCGCCAGCAGCCAACACGGGGGTACAATCGAAGCTTTCTTT.